The clone carrying this T cell receptor (beta chain) was seen a few times. As yet, its antigen is unknown. The identical CDR3 is also encoded by other nucleotide sequences in the sample. The source of the sample is a study of CD8+ T cells in alopecia areata. The CDR3 totals 13 residues. Trimming at V came to 6 bases and at J to 4 bases, leaving 5 bases not matched to a gene. CDR1 and CDR2 (germline): LNHDA, SQIVND (reference sequence). RNA extraction was followed by reverse transcription into cDNA, which acted as the sequencing template. Sequencing used immunoSEQ multiplex PCR; TCRdb keeps in-frame clones, though not all of them. Among 100,000 to 120,000 clones listed, 58% were seen once. General study findings and limits: Lesional scalp exceeded normal scalp in clonality, especially in alopecia totalis/universalis.

Sequencing was carried out using NKG2D-low CD8+ T cells sorted from blood. This sequence joins TRBV19 and TRBJ2-7; 8 positions match TRBD1. This TCR was recovered from a human donor with alopecia areata. The CDR3 DNA follows: TGTGCCAGTAGCCCGGGACAGGCTTACGAGCAGTACTTC. This codes for CASSPGQAYEQYF.